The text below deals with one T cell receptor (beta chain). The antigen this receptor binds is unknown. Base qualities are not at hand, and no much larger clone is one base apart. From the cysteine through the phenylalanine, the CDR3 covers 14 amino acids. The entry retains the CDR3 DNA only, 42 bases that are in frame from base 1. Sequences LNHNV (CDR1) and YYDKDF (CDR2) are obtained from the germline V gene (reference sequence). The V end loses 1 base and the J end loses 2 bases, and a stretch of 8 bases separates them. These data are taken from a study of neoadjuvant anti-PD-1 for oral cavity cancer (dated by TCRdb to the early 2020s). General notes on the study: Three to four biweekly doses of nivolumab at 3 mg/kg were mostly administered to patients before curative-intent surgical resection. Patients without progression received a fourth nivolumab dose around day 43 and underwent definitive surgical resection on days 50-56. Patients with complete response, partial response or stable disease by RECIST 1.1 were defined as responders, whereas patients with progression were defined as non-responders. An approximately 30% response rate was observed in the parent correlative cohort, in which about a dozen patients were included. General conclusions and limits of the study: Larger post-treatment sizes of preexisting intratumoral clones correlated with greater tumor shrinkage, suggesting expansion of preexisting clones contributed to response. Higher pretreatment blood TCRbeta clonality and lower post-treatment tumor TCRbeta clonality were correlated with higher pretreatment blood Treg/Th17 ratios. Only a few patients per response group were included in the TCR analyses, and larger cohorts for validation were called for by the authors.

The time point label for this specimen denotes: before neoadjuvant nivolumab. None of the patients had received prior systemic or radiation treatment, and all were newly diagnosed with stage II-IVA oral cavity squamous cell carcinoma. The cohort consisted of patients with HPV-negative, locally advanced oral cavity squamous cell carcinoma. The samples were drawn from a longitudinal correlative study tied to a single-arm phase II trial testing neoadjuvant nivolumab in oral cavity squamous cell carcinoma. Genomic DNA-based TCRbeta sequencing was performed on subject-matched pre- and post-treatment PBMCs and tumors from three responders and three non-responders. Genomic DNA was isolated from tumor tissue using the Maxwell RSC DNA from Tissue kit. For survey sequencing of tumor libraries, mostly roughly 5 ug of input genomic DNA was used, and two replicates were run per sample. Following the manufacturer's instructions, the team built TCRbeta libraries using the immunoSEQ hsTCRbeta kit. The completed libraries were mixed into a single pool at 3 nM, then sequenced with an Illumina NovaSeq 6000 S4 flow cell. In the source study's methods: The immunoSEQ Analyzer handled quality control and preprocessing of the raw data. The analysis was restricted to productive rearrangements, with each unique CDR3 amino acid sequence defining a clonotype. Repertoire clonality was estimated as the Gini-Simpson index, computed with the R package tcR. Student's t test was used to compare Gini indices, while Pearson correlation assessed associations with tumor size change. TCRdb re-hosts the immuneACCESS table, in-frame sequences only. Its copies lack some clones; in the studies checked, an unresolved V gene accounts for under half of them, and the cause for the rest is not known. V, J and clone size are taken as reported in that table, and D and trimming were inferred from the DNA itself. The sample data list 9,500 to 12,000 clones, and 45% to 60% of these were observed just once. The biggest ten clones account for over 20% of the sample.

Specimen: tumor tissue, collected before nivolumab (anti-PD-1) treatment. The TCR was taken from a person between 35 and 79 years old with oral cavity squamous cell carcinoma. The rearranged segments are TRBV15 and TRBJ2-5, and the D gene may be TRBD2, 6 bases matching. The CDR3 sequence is CATSRGGGQETQYF. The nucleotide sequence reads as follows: TGTGCCACCAGCAGAGGGGGAGGTCAAGAGACCCAGTACTTC.